The clone carrying this TCR beta chain has a handful of counts. Its antigen is unknown. TCRdb reprocessed the 5' RACE reads via MiXCR and lists one record per CDR3 protein. Here the sample spans approximately 400,000 distinct CDR3 sequences, about a sixth being singletons. The data belong to a study of CD8 T cells in ankylosing spondylitis. General study results and limits: Apparently characteristic of ankylosing spondylitis blood was a TCR beta motif (eight highly homologous variants).

The CDR3 is made up of 12 amino acids. Trimming took off 6 bases at V and 5 bases at J, with 9 bases between the two ends. The V gene's germline CDR1 is MNHNY and CDR2 SVGAGI (reference sequence). The V and J genes are TRBV6-6 and TRBJ2-3; D unclear. Specimen: blood, either unsorted or a sorted T cell fraction (not recorded which). The clonotype originates from a male donor with ankylosing spondylitis. CDR3 in amino acids: CASSPTQDTQYF. The CDR3 DNA follows: TGTGCCAGCAGCCCCACTCAAGATACGCAGTATTTT.